A single sample gave rise to the 15 T cell receptor beta chains below, sequenced in a study of blood T cell repertoires in COVID-19. The data were produced by immunoSEQ multiplex PCR, yet TCRdb's version contains in-frame clones alone and is incomplete. This sample has about 180,000 clones; 70% to 90% occur once, and the top ten carry 3.5% to 4.5%. The sequencing sample was made of peripheral blood. These receptor sequences come from a woman younger than 45 with acute or convalescent COVID-19.

The chain links TRBV21-1 to TRBJ1-2. TRBV21-1 corresponds to a pseudogene. CDR3 length equals 15 residues. The CDR3 spells CASSPPPRGNYGYTF. CDR3 nucleotide sequence: TGTGCCAGCAGCCCTCCTCCCCGGGGAAACTATGGCTACACCTTC.

V is TRBV29-1 and J is TRBJ2-1; D gene ambiguous. CDR1 SQVTM and CDR2 ANQGSEA come from the germline V gene. The ends were cut back, 4 bases at V and 1 base at J, with 11 bases in the middle. The CDR3 has 14 residues. This chain's CDR3 is CSVAWASSYNEQFF. The CDR3 nucleotides read TGCAGCGTTGCGTGGGCGTCGTCCTACAATGAGCAGTTCTTC.

The V and J genes are TRBV6-1 and TRBJ2-5; weak D call: TRBD2 (6 bases). Germline V CDR1 and CDR2: MNHNS, SASEGT. The CDR3 covers 16 residues. The V end lost 4 bases, the J end lost 2 bases, and 17 bases lay between the germline ends. CDR3 DNA: TGTGCCAGCAGTGTGCGTAGCGGCTCCGTTCAAGAGACCCAGTACTTC. Translation gives CASSVRSGSVQETQYF.

The genes are TRBV5-8 and TRBJ1-1; D call uncertain. The CDR3 runs 13 residues. V lost 4 bases and J 4 bases, leaving 11 bases between the germline ends. Germline V lookup: CDR1 SGHTS, CDR2 YDEGEE. The CDR3 DNA reads as TGTGCCAGCAGCCTTCCTTCGGGCACTGAAGCTTTCTTT. This encodes CASSLPSGTEAFF.

J is TRBJ1-5 and V is TRBV18; TRBD1 is a possible D gene (6 bases). This CDR3 is built from 15 residues. CDR1 and CDR2 (germline): KGHSH, LQKENI. The V and J ends lost 4 bases and 6 bases respectively, with 16 bases between them. The CDR3 DNA reads as TGTGCCAGCTCACGAGTAACAGGGTTGGGTCAGCCCCAGCATTTT. Translation gives CASSRVTGLGQPQHF.

V gene TRBV7-9 combines with J gene TRBJ2-7; D remains ambiguous. CDR3 length equals 13 residues. V was pared by 1 base and J by 6 bases, with 10 bases between. Germline V gene data show CDR1 as SEHNR and CDR2 as FQNEAQ (reference sequence). The CDR3 nucleotides are TGTGCCAGCAGCTTAGGTCTATTTGGCGAGCAGTACTTC. Translation: CASSLGLFGEQYF.

Here the CDR3 reads CASSSLWGGASYEQYF. As DNA, the CDR3 is TGTGCCAGCAGCTCCCTCTGGGGCGGAGCTTCCTACGAGCAGTACTTC. The gene calls are TRBV7-9 and TRBJ2-7, with a weak D call TRBD1 (5 bases). This CDR3 spans 16 amino acids. V was cut by 4 bases and J by 1 base, with 17 bases left in between. The V gene's germline CDR1 is SEHNR and CDR2 FQNEAQ (reference sequence).

This clone was observed once. J is TRBJ1-4 and V is TRBV5-1; possible D gene TRBD1, 5 bases. In germline, CDR1 is SGHRS, CDR2 YFSETQ. This CDR3 comprises 15 residues. Trimming removed 4 bases from V and 10 bases from J, with 20 bases in between. CDR3 DNA: TGCGCCAGCAGCCTATCCTCCGGGCAGGGTTCAAAACTGTTTTTT. Translating it yields CASSLSSGQGSKLFF.

The chain carries TRBV28 and TRBJ2-2, with unresolved D. Germline CDR1 MDHEN, CDR2 SYDVKM. Trimming removed 6 bases from V and 7 bases from J, with 12 bases in between. CDR3 length: 13 amino acids. CDR3 bases: TGTGCCAGCAGCAACCTAGAACGCGGGGAGCTGTTTTTT. Protein: CASSNLERGELFF.

CDR3 in amino acids: CASSWDRDSGNTIYF. As DNA, the CDR3 is TGTGCCAGCAGCTGGGACAGGGACTCTGGAAACACCATATATTTT. This chain joins TRBV11-3 and TRBJ1-3; 9 bases fit TRBD1. CDR1 and CDR2 (germline): SGHNT, YENEEA. The CDR3 consists of 15 residues. The V gene end was trimmed by 4 bases and the J gene end by 0 bases; junction bases not matched to a gene: 1.

The rearrangement links TRBV7-8 to TRBJ1-2; 8 bases match TRBD1. Germline V gene lookup returns CDR1 SGHVS and CDR2 FQNEAQ. This CDR3 is 16 amino acids long. The V and J ends lost 3 bases and 4 bases, in that order; junction bases with no gene match: 10. The CDR3 coding sequence is TGTGCCAGCAGCTTCGGCAGGGGGCACGAGGCCTATGGCTACACCTTC. Its translation is CASSFGRGHEAYGYTF.

The rearrangement links TRBV6-5 to TRBJ1-4; D possibly corresponds to TRBD1 (6 bases). V was clipped by 6 bases and J by 7 bases, with 18 bases between them. Germline loops: CDR1 MNHEY, CDR2 SVGAGI. The CDR3 is 15 residues long. CDR3 sequence: CASSLPRGLVEKLFF. The CDR3 bases are TGTGCCAGCAGCCTCCCGCGGGGGCTGGTTGAAAAACTGTTTTTT.

A single count supports this clone. The DNA of the CDR3 is TGTGCCAGCAGGCCGGGACTAGCGGGAGAGGGCGGGGAGCTGTTTTTT. Its protein is CASRPGLAGEGGELFF. The chain couples TRBV5-4 to TRBJ2-2; 14 bases fit TRBD2. V was clipped by 5 bases and J by 7 bases; unmatched bases: 7. Germline CDR1 SGHNT, CDR2 YYREEE (reference sequence). The CDR3 runs to 16 residues.

The genes are TRBV10-3 and TRBJ2-5; 7 bases fit TRBD2. J gave up 3 bases and V 3 bases, and 10 bases lay outside the gene matches. There are 16 residues in the CDR3. Germline loops: CDR1 ENHRY, CDR2 SYGVKD. In DNA, the CDR3 is TGTGCCATCAGTGAAACGAGGCCTAGCGGCAAAGAGACCCAGTACTTC. Its protein product is CAISETRPSGKETQYF.

Points on this clone: This CDR3 fails to terminate in the conserved phenylalanine or tryptophan, so it likely reflects a read error. The limits of the CDR3 on the DNA are not certain, so only TCRdb's listed CDR3 is given. The chain uses TRBV12-3 or TRBV12-4 and TRBJ1-2. Inclusive of both ends, the CDR3 amounts to 8 amino acids. CDR3 in amino acids: CASSWGGG.